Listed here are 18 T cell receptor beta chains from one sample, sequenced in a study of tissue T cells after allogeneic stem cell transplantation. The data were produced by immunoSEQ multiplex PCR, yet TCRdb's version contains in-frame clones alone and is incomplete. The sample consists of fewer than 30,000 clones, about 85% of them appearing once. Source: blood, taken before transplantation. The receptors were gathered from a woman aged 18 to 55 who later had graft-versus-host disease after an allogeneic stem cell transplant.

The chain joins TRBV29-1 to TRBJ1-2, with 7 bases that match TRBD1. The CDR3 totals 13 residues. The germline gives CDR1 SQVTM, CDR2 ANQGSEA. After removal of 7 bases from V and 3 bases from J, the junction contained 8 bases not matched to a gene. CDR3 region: CSDKQGIDYGYTF. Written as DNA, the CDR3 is TGCAGCGACAAACAGGGGATAGACTATGGCTACACCTTC.

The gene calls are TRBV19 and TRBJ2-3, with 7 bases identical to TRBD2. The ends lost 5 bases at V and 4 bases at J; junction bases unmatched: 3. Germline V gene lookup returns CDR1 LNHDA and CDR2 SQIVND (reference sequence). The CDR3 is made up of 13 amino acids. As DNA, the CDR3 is TGTGCCAGTAGTCTAGCGGCAGCAGATACGCAGTATTTT. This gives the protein CASSLAAADTQYF.

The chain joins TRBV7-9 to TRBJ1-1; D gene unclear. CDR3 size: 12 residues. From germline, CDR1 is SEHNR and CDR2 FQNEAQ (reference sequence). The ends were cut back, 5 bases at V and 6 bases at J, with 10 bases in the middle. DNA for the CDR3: TGTGCCAGCAGCCCTCAGGTCGCTGAAGCTTTCTTT. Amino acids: CASSPQVAEAFF.

CDR3: CASSILGDQPQHF. The CDR3 DNA is TGTGCCAGTAGTATTTTAGGGGATCAGCCCCAGCATTTT. The V gene is TRBV19, the J gene TRBJ1-5; tentatively, D is TRBD1 (5 bases). Trimming took off 3 bases at V and 5 bases at J, with 8 bases between the two ends. CDR3 length: 13 residues. Germline V gives CDR1 LNHDA, CDR2 SQIVND (reference sequence).

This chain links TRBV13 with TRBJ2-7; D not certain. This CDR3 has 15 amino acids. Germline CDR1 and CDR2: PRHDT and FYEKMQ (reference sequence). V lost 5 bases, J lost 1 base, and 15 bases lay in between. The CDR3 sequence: CASSPGQRPSYEQYF. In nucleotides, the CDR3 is TGTGCCAGCAGCCCAGGCCAGCGCCCATCCTACGAGCAGTACTTC.

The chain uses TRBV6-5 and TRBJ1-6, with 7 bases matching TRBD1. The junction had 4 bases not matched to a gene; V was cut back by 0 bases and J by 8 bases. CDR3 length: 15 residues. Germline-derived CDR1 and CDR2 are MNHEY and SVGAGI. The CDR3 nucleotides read TGTGCCAGCAGTTACTCCTCCAGGGGGGATTCACCCCTCCACTTT. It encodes CASSYSSRGDSPLHF.

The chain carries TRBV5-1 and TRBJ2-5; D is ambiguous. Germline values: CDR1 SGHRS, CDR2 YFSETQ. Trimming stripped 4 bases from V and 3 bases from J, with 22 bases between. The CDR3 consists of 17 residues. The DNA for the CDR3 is TGCGCCAGCAGCCCGTGGGCCGGGCCCCCGTCGGAAGAGACCCAGTACTTC. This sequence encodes CASSPWAGPPSEETQYF.

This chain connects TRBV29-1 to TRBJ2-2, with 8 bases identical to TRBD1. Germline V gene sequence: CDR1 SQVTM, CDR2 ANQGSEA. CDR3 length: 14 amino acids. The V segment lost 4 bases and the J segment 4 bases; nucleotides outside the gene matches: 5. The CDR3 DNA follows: TGCAGCGTTGCCACAGGGGGGACCACCGGGGAGCTGTTTTTT. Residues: CSVATGGTTGELFF.

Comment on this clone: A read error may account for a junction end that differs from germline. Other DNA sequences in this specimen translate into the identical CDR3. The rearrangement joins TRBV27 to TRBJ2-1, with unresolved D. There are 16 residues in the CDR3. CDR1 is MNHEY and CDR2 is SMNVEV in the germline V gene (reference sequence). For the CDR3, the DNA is TGCGCCAGCAGTCCTTACGTACCTGAACCCTCCAATGAGCAGTTCTTC. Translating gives CASSPYVPEPSNEQFF.

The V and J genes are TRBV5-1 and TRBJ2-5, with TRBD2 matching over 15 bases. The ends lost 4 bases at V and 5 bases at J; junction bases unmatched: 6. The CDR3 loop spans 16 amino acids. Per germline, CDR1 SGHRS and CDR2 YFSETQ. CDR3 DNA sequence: TGCGCCAGCAGCCCCGGACTAGCGGGGGGGCGGGAGACCCAGTACTTC. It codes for CASSPGLAGGRETQYF.

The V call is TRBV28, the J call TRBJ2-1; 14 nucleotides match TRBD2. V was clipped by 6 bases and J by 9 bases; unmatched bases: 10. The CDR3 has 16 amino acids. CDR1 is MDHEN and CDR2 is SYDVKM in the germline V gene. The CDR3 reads CASSRMTSGGAGEQFF. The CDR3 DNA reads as TGTGCCAGCAGCCGGATGACTAGCGGGGGGGCGGGTGAGCAGTTCTTC.

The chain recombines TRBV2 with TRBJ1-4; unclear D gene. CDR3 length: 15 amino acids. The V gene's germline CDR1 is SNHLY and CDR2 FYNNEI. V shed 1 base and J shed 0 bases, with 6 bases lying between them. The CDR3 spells CASSEGGATNEKLFF. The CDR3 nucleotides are TGTGCCAGCAGTGAAGGTGGGGCAACTAATGAAAAACTGTTTTTT.

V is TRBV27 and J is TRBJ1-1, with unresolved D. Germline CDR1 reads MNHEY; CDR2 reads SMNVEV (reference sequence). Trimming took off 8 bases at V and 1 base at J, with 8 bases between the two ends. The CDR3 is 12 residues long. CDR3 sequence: CASWESNTEAFF. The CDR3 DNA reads TGTGCCAGCTGGGAGTCGAACACTGAAGCTTTCTTT.

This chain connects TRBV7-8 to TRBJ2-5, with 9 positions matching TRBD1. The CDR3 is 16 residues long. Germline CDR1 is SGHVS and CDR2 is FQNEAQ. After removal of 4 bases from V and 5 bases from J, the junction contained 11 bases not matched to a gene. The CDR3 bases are TGTGCCAGCAGCTCCGGACAGGGGCCCACGGCGGAGACCCAGTACTTC. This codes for CASSSGQGPTAETQYF. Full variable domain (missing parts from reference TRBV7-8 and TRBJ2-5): GAGVSQSPRYKVAKRGQDVALRCDPISGHVSLFWYQQALGQGPEFLTYFQNEAQLDKSGLPSDRFFAERPEGSVSTLKIQRTQQEDSAVYLCASSSGQGPTAETQYFGPGTRLLVL.

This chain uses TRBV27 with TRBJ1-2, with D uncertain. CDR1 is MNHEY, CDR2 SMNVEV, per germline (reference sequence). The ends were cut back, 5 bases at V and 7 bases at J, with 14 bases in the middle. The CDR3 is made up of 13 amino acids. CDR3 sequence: CASSLGGQTGYTF. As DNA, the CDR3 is TGTGCCAGCAGTCTTGGAGGCCAAACTGGCTACACCTTC.

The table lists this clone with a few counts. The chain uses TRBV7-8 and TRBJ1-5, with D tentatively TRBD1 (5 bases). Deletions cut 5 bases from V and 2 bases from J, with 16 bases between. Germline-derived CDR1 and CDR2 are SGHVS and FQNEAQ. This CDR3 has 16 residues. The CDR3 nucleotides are TGTGCCAGCAGCCCCCAAGCCACCAGGGGCAATCAGCCCCAGCATTTT. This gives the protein CASSPQATRGNQPQHF.

The CDR3, as DNA: TGTGCCAGCAGCTTGGTAGGGGCCGAGCAGTACTTC. This gives the protein CASSLVGAEQYF. This chain uses TRBV5-5 with TRBJ2-7, with a possible D match to TRBD1 (5 bases). The CDR3 extends over 12 amino acids. Trimming removed 0 bases at V and 6 bases at J, with 7 bases between. From germline, CDR1 is SGHKS and CDR2 YYEKEE (reference sequence).

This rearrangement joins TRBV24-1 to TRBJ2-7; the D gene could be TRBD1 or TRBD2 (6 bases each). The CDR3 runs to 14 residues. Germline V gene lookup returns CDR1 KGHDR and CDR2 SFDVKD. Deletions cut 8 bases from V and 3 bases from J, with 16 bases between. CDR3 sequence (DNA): TGTGCCACCACCGAGGGGGGAGCTCTCTACGAGCAGTACTTC. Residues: CATTEGGALYEQYF.